Presented here are 12 T cell receptor beta chains from one specimen sequenced in a study of T cell changes during pregnancy in multiple sclerosis. Profiling relied on immunoSEQ multiplex PCR, and the TCRdb table lists in-frame clones only, not all of them. The data hold fewer than 85,000 clones, with 85% to 95% observed a single time. The sample here was peripheral blood, taken in the third trimester of pregnancy. The receptors here all came from a female donor in good health, enrolled as a control in a pregnancy study.

This clone occurred a few times. This rearrangement joins TRBV29-1 to TRBJ2-1; possible D gene TRBD1, 6 bases. There are 14 residues in the CDR3. Germline CDR1 reads SQVTM; CDR2 reads ANQGSEA. Trimming took 4 bases from V and 2 from J, leaving 12 bases between them. CDR3 nucleotides: TGCAGCGTTGCCCCGGACAGTACCTACAATGAGCAGTTCTTC. This sequence encodes CSVAPDSTYNEQFF.

This chain joins TRBV6-5 and TRBJ2-5; TRBD1 aligns across 7 bases. The CDR3 loop spans 12 amino acids. V shed 6 bases, J shed 9 bases, and the junction held 7 bases outside the gene matches. Germline CDR1 and CDR2: MNHEY and SVGAGI. The CDR3 DNA follows: TGTGCCAGCAGCCGACCCAGGGGGTCCCAGTACTTC. It encodes CASSRPRGSQYF.

The V and J genes are TRBV9 and TRBJ2-3; 12 nucleotides align to TRBD1. Germline-derived CDR1 and CDR2 are SGDLS and YYNGEE. The CDR3 is made up of 18 amino acids. V trimming: 0 bases; J trimming: 4 bases; junction bases outside the gene matches: 9. The CDR3 sequence: CASSVEGRDRGPSDTQYF. The CDR3 nucleotides are TGTGCCAGCAGCGTAGAGGGGCGGGACAGGGGGCCTTCAGATACGCAGTATTTT.

J is TRBJ2-1 and V is TRBV5-4; no reliable D call. The V end lost 5 bases, the J end lost 5 bases, and 14 bases lay between the germline ends. The CDR3 has 14 residues. Per germline, CDR1 SGHNT and CDR2 YYREEE (reference sequence). The CDR3: CASRSAALHNEQFF. The CDR3 region has the DNA TGTGCCAGCAGATCGGCGGCCCTGCACAATGAGCAGTTCTTC.

V is TRBV6-1 and J is TRBJ1-4; TRBD1 matches at 9 bases. Trimming took 6 bases from V and 7 from J; bases not matched to a gene: 6. CDR1 and CDR2 (germline): MNHNS, SASEGT. This CDR3 has 14 amino acids. CDR3 in DNA: TGTGCCAGCAGGGACAGGGGTGTGGGTGAAAAACTGTTTTTT. It is translated as CASRDRGVGEKLFF.

This clone was recorded once. The gene calls are TRBV2 and TRBJ2-3, with D possibly being TRBD2 (6 bases). Germline lookup yields CDR1 SNHLY and CDR2 FYNNEI. Between the trimmed V and J ends, which lost 7 bases and 1 base, there was a span of 9 bases. The CDR3 covers 13 residues. The CDR3 spells CASKERGTDTQYF. The CDR3 nucleotides read TGTGCCAGCAAGGAGCGGGGCACAGATACGCAGTATTTT.

The chain links TRBV7-2 to TRBJ2-1, with 13 bases that match TRBD2. J was trimmed by 7 bases and V by 5 bases; bases with no gene match: 8. The CDR3 is 16 amino acids. The V gene's germline CDR1 is SGHTA and CDR2 FQGNSA. CDR3 sequence reads: CASSLTLAGGGNEQFF. The CDR3 region has the DNA TGTGCCAGCAGCCTAACACTAGCGGGAGGGGGGAATGAGCAGTTCTTC.

This clone came up a few times. The junction departs from germline at one end; a sequencing error may be responsible. The V call is TRBV6-1, the J call TRBJ1-1, with D unresolved. CDR3 length: 9 amino acids. Germline V gene sequence: CDR1 MNHNS, CDR2 SASEGT. The CDR3, as DNA: TGTGCCAGCAGTGAGCGATCCCGCTTT. Its protein product is CASSERSRF.

This clone was counted a single time. The J gene is TRBJ2-3, the V gene TRBV11-2; a weak D match, TRBD1 (5 bases). CDR1 and CDR2 (germline): SGHAT, FQNNGV. The CDR3 contains 16 residues. Trimming removed 5 bases at V and 2 bases at J, with 17 bases between. The CDR3 is CASSTSVGATTDTQYF. The CDR3 region has the DNA TGTGCCAGCAGCACAAGCGTAGGGGCTACCACAGATACGCAGTATTTT.

This clone is a singleton in its sample. The chain joins TRBV27 to TRBJ2-1, with TRBD1 matching 9 bases. The CDR3 is 15 residues long. CDR1 and CDR2 (germline): MNHEY, SMNVEV (reference sequence). V gave up 5 bases and J gave up 5 bases; unmatched junction bases: 7. CDR3 protein: CASSLDRGSDNEQFF. The CDR3 coding sequence is TGTGCCAGCAGTCTTGACAGGGGGTCGGACAATGAGCAGTTCTTC.

The V gene is TRBV5-8, the J gene TRBJ1-5, with D possibly TRBD1 on 6 matching bases. Trimming cost V 0 bases and J 3 bases, with 7 bases left between them. Germline V gene sequence: CDR1 SGHTS, CDR2 YDEGEE. The CDR3 consists of 14 residues. The CDR3, as DNA: TGTGCCAGCAGCTTGGGGGACAACAATCAGCCCCAGCATTTT. Translating gives CASSLGDNNQPQHF.

The genes are TRBV10-3 and TRBJ2-7; D gene ambiguous. The CDR3 extends over 13 amino acids. The germline V and J ends were trimmed by 4 bases and 3 bases, with 10 bases remaining between them. Per the germline V gene, CDR1 is ENHRY and CDR2 is SYGVKD. The CDR3 nucleotides are TGTGCCATCAGTGGGCAGAATATCTACGAGCAGTACTTC. Amino acid sequence: CAISGQNIYEQYF.